These T cell receptor beta chains were read from a single sample in a study of shared clonotypes between healthy human individuals. The assay was immunoSEQ multiplex PCR, and TCRdb's table has in-frame clones only and misses some. The sample yields over a million clones, approximately 80% seen once. Sequencing was done on a sample of memory CD4+ T cells from PBMCs. Receptors originate from a man aged 18 to 30 in good health. Some clones in this sample may be carry-over from other donors' samples. Both conserved end residues are part of each CDR3. The D gene is left open where the match is weak. The size entry is marked missing in some rows and otherwise reads once, few, many or a size class.

j_gene | d_gene | v_gene | abundance | CDR3aa | CDR3nt
TRBJ2-1 | TRBD2 | TRBV5-4 | once | CASSFGTSGSNEQFF | TGTGCCAGCAGCTTCGGGACTAGCGGGAGCAATGAGCAGTTCTTC
TRBJ2-7 | TRBD2 | TRBV6-6 | - | CASSPTSGTQYF | TGTGCCAGCAGTCCGACTAGCGGGACGCAGTACTTC
TRBJ1-1 | - | TRBV11-2 | - | CASSLGVLRTEAFF | TGTGCCAGCAGCTTAGGAGTTTTAAGAACTGAAGCTTTCTTT
TRBJ2-7 | TRBD2 | TRBV9 | - | CASSVGGTSGFGNEQYF | TGTGCCAGCAGCGTAGGAGGGACTAGCGGGTTTGGGAACGAGCAGTACTTC
TRBJ1-2 | TRBD1 | TRBV19 | - | CASSSVYRGVGYGYTF | TGTGCCAGTAGCAGTGTCTACAGGGGAGTCGGCTATGGCTACACCTTC
TRBJ2-2 | - | TRBV9 | - | CASSGTVNTGELFF | TGTGCCAGCAGTGGGACGGTGAACACCGGGGAGCTGTTTTTT
TRBJ1-5 | - | TRBV6-5 | - | CASSLGGGGNQPQHF | TGTGCCAGCAGCCTAGGGGGGGGTGGCAATCAGCCCCAGCATTTT
TRBJ2-1 | TRBD2 | TRBV5-4 | - | CASRRGGLAGGPGNEQFF | TGTGCCAGCAGGCGAGGGGGACTAGCGGGAGGGCCGGGTAATGAGCAGTTCTTC
TRBJ1-5 | - | TRBV27 | - | CASSSDSNQPQHF | TGTGCCAGCAGTTCCGATAGCAATCAGCCCCAGCATTTT
TRBJ2-1 | TRBD2 | TRBV5-6 | - | CASSSTSGSHPMEQFF | TGTGCCAGCAGCTCCACTAGCGGGAGTCACCCAATGGAGCAGTTCTTC
TRBJ2-3 | TRBD1 | TRBV7-9 | - | CASRRQGTDTQYF | TGTGCCAGCAGACGACAGGGAACAGATACGCAGTATTTT
TRBJ2-3 | - | TRBV7-8 | - | CASRLAGTDTQYF | TGTGCCAGCCGGCTAGCCGGCACAGATACGCAGTATTTT
TRBJ2-7 | - | TRBV7-3 | - | CASSPQGRAGYYEQYF | TGTGCCAGCAGCCCACAAGGTCGGGCGGGATACTACGAGCAGTACTTC
TRBJ2-2 | TRBD2 | TRBV18 | - | CASSPRQRGGGELFF | TGTGCCAGCTCACCACGTCAGCGGGGCGGAGGGGAGCTGTTTTTT
TRBJ1-1 | - | TRBV7-3 | - | CASSRPGTEAFF | TGTGCCAGCAGCCGCCCGGGGACTGAAGCTTTCTTT
TRBJ1-1 | - | TRBV28 | few | CASSQAYYTEAFF | TGTGCCAGCAGTCAGGCATACTACACTGAAGCTTTCTTT
TRBJ2-2 | TRBD2 | TRBV10-2 | - | CASSESGLLAGRTRDTGELFF | TGCGCCAGCAGTGAGTCCGGGCTTCTAGCGGGAAGGACGCGGGACACCGGGGAGCTGTTTTTT
TRBJ1-2 | TRBD1 | TRBV9 | few | CASSVRGGSGYGYTF | TGTGCCAGCAGCGTCCGAGGGGGCTCGGGGTATGGCTACACCTTC
TRBJ2-5 | TRBD1 | TRBV2 | - | CASSALTGEETQYF | TGTGCCAGCAGCGCTCTGACAGGGGAAGAGACCCAGTACTTC
TRBJ2-1 | TRBD2 | TRBV11-2 | - | CASSGSGRVGREQFF | TGTGCCAGCAGCGGTAGCGGGAGGGTAGGACGTGAGCAGTTCTTC
TRBJ1-1 | - | TRBV5-1 | once | CASSLQGEAFF | TGCGCCAGCAGCCTACAGGGAGAAGCTTTCTTT
TRBJ2-1 | TRBD2 | TRBV4-3 | - | CASSRGLAGLSYNEQFF | TGCGCCAGCAGCCGCGGACTAGCGGGACTCTCCTACAATGAGCAGTTCTTC
TRBJ2-1 | - | TRBV5-1 | - | CASSLEDPHNEQFF | TGCGCCAGCAGCCTCGAGGATCCCCACAATGAGCAGTTCTTC
TRBJ1-2 | - | TRBV5-8 | - | CASSLTHDGPTTF | TGTGCCAGCAGCTTGACCCATGACGGCCCAACCACCTTC
TRBJ2-3 | - | TRBV2 | - | CASSEEAAANTDTQYF | TGTGCCAGCAGTGAAGAGGCGGCGGCAAACACAGATACGCAGTATTTT
TRBJ2-3 | - | TRBV30 | - | CAWSYIASATDTQYF | TGTGCCTGGAGTTATATAGCTAGCGCCACAGATACGCAGTATTTT
TRBJ2-3 | TRBD1 | TRBV7-3 | few | CASSLGLGQADTQYF | TGTGCCAGCAGCTTGGGGCTGGGACAGGCAGATACGCAGTATTTT
TRBJ2-5 | - | TRBV19 | - | CASSARDRQETQYF | TGTGCCAGTAGTGCCCGGGACCGCCAAGAGACCCAGTACTTC
TRBJ2-5 | - | TRBV18 | - | CASSSMTGVQETQYF | TGTGCCAGCTCATCCATGACGGGGGTGCAAGAGACCCAGTACTTC
TRBJ2-2 | - | TRBV7-3 | - | CASSLLGGTNTGELFF | TGTGCCAGCAGCCTACTGGGCGGGACCAACACCGGGGAGCTGTTTTTT
TRBJ1-1 | TRBD1 | TRBV13 | - | CASSSPGQENTEAFF | TGTGCCAGCAGCTCTCCGGGACAGGAGAACACTGAAGCTTTCTTT
TRBJ1-3 | - | TRBV5-1 | - | CASSFQTGNTIYF | TGCGCCAGCAGTTTCCAAACTGGAAACACCATATATTTT
TRBJ2-7 | - | TRBV6-1 | many | CASSEAGFYEQYF | TGTGCCAGCAGTGAGGCAGGGTTCTACGAGCAGTACTTC
TRBJ2-7 | - | TRBV7-2 | - | CASSLGPSASYEQYF | TGTGCCAGCAGCTTAGGCCCTAGCGCCTCCTACGAGCAGTACTTC
TRBJ2-7 | - | TRBV2 | many | CAGRGSSYEQYF | TGTGCCGGTCGGGGCTCTTCCTACGAGCAGTACTTC
TRBJ2-2 | - | TRBV7-2 | - | CASSLITFTGELFF | TGTGCCAGCAGCTTAATTACGTTCACCGGGGAGCTGTTTTTT
TRBJ2-3 | - | TRBV6-5 | - | CASSYSNRGTDTQYF | TGTGCCAGCAGTTACTCGAACCGGGGCACAGATACGCAGTATTTT
TRBJ2-7 | - | TRBV27 | - | CASSYLRGSYEQYF | TGTGCCAGCAGTTATCTCCGGGGAAGCTACGAGCAGTACTTC
TRBJ1-4 | - | TRBV2 | - | CASSADRTKLFF | TGTGCCAGCAGTGCTGACAGAACAAAACTGTTTTTT
TRBJ2-3 | TRBD2 | TRBV5-1 | - | CASSLGATSGDTDTQYF | TGCGCCAGCAGCTTGGGAGCGACTAGCGGCGACACAGATACGCAGTATTTT
TRBJ1-5 | TRBD1 | TRBV28 | - | CASSPYRDRGQGGF | TGTGCCAGCAGTCCGTACCGGGACAGGGGGCAAGGGGGTTTT
TRBJ1-1 | - | TRBV5-1 | - | CASSRTGVNTEAFF | TGCGCCAGCAGCCGTACCGGGGTGAACACTGAAGCTTTCTTT
TRBJ2-4 | - | TRBV5-4 | - | CASSEGTAKNIQYF | TGTGCCAGCAGCGAGGGGACGGCCAAAAACATTCAGTACTTC
TRBJ2-5 | TRBD1 | TRBV5-5 | - | CASSLVVDRGYF | TGTGCCAGCAGCTTGGTCGTGGACAGGGGGTACTTC
TRBJ2-1 | TRBD2 | TRBV10-3 | - | CAISAGTSGYNEQFF | TGTGCCATCAGTGCCGGGACTAGCGGTTACAATGAGCAGTTCTTC
TRBJ2-2 | - | TRBV18 | - | CASSPSILAQTGELFF | TGTGCCAGCTCACCATCTATCTTAGCGCAGACCGGGGAGCTGTTTTTT
TRBJ1-4 | - | TRBV27 | - | CASSLSGFPYEKLFF | TGTGCCAGCAGTTTATCAGGCTTCCCGTATGAAAAACTGTTTTTT